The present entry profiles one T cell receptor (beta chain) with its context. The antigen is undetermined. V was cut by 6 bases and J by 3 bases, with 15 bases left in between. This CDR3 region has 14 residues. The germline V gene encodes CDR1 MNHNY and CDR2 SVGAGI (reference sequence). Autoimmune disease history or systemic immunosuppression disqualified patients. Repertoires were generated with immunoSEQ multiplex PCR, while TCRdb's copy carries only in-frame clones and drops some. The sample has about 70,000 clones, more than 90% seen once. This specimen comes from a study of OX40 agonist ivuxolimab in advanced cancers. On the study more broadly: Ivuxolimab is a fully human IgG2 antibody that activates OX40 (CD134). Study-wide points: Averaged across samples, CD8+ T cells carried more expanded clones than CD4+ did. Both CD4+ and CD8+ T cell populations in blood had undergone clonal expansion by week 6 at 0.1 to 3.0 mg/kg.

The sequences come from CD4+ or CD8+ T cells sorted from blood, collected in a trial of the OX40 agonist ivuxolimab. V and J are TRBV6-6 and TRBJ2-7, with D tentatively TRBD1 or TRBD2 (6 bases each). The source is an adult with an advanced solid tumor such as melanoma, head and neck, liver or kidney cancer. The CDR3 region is CASRPGDTIYEQYF. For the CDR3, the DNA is TGTGCCAGCAGGCCGGGGGACACCATCTACGAGCAGTACTTC.